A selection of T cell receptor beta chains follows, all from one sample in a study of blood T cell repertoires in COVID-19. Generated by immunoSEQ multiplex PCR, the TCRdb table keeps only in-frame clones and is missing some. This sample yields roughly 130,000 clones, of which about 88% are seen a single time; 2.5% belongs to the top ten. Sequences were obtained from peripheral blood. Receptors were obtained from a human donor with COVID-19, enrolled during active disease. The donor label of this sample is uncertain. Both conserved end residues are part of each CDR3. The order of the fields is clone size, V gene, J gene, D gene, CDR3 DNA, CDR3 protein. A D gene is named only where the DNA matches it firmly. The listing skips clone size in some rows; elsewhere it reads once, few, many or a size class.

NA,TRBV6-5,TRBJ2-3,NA,TGTGCCAGCAGTTACTCAGGAAAGGGGAGCACAGATACGCAGTATTTT,CASSYSGKGSTDTQYF
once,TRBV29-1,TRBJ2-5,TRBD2,TGCAGCGTTGATGGGACTAGCGGGAGTACCCGGCCAGAGACCCAGTACTTC,CSVDGTSGSTRPETQYF
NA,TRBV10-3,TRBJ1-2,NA,TGTGCCATCAGTTCAGGGGAAAACTATGGCTACACCTTC,CAISSGENYGYTF
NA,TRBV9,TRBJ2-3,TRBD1,TGTGCCAGCAGCGTAGACCGCCAGCCGGGACAGATGCAGTATTTT,CASSVDRQPGQMQYF
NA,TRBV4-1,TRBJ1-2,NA,TGCGCCAGCAGTCCGAATCAACTCTACTACACCTTC,CASSPNQLYYTF
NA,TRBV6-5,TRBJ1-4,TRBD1,TGTGCCAGCACACCGGACAGGGGACGGGAAAAACTGTTTTTT,CASTPDRGREKLFF
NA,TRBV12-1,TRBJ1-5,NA,TGTGCCAGCAAATTTGAGACACCGAATCAGCCCCAGCATTTT,CASKFETPNQPQHF
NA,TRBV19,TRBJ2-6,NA,TGTGCCAGTAGTACTTACAGGGTTTCCGGGGCCAACGTCCTGACTTTC,CASSTYRVSGANVLTF
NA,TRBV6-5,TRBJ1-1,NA,TGTGCCAGCAGTTACAGAGGGTGGGCAGACAACACTGAAGCTTTCTTT,CASSYRGWADNTEAFF
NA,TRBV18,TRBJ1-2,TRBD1,TGTGCCAGCTCACCAGGCGCTCCTGGAGACAGGGCCCTTTTCTATGGCTACACCTTC,CASSPGAPGDRALFYGYTF
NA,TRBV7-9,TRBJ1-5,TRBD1,TGTGCCAGCAGCCGGACAGGGGCTAGCAATCAGCCCCAGCATTTT,CASSRTGASNQPQHF
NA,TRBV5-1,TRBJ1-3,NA,TGCGCCAGCCAACGGGCGGGGGGAAACACCATATATTTT,CASQRAGGNTIYF
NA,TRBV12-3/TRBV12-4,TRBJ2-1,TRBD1,TGTGCCAGCAGTTCGGACAGGGGCCATGAGCAGTTCTTC,CASSSDRGHEQFF
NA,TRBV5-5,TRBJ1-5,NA,TGTGCCAGCAGATTAACAGGGCATCAGCCCCAGCATTTT,CASRLTGHQPQHF
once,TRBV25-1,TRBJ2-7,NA,TGTGCCAGCAGTGGAGCAAGCGACAGCAGCTCCTACGAGCAGTACTTC,CASSGASDSSSYEQYF
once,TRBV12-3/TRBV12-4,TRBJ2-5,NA,TGTGCCAGCAGTTTAGGGCTCCAAGAGACCCAGTACTTC,CASSLGLQETQYF
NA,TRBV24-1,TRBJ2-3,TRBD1,TGTGCCACCGGAGAAACTGACAGGGCCACAGATACGCAGTATTTT,CATGETDRATDTQYF
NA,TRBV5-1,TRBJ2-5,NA,TGCGCCAGCAGCTTCGCTCCGGGGGTGGAAGAGACCCAGTACTTC,CASSFAPGVEETQYF
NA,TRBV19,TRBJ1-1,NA,TGTGCCAGTAGTATAGATCGGGTATTGGGGGCCACGCAAGGGACTGAAGCTTTCTTT,CASSIDRVLGATQGTEAFF
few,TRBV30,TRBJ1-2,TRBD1,TGTGCCTGGAGTCTTCTAGGGCAGGGGGTTCGAGGCTACACCTTC,CAWSLLGQGVRGYTF
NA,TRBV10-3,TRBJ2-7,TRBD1,TGTGCCATCAGTGAGCAGGGGGCCTACGAGCAGTACTTC,CAISEQGAYEQYF
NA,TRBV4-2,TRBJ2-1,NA,TGTGCCAGCAGCCAAGTTTTGGCCGGGACAGAGCAGTTCTTC,CASSQVLAGTEQFF
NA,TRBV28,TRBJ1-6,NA,TGTGCCAGCACCTCACCCACAGGCTCGAATTCACCCCTCCACTTT,CASTSPTGSNSPLHF
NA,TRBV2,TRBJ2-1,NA,TGTGCCAGCAGTGGGCCCGGGGGGCTAAACAATGAGCAGTTCTTC,CASSGPGGLNNEQFF
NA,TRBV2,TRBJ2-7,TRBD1,TGTGCCAGCCGGGACAGTGGCGCCTACGAGCAGTACTTC,CASRDSGAYEQYF
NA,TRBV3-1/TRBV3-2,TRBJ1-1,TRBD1,TGTGCCAGCAGCCAGACGGGACAGGCATTTGAAGCTTTCTTT,CASSQTGQAFEAFF
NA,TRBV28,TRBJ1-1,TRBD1,TGTGCCAGCAGCGGGGGACAGAGGAACACTGAAGCTTTCTTT,CASSGGQRNTEAFF
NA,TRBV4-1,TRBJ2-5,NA,TGCGCCAGCAGCCAAGTTTCTTCAGAGACCCAGTACTTC,CASSQVSSETQYF
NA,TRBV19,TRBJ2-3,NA,TGTGCCAGTAGTGGAGGCAGGGGGGTGGATACGCAGTATTTT,CASSGGRGVDTQYF
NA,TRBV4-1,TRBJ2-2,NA,TGCGCCAGCAGCCAAGGTAGCAGGGTCCCCGGGGAGCTGTTTTTT,CASSQGSRVPGELFF
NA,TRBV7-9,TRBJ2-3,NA,TGTGCCAGCAGCCCCCGACTAGGAGTAGATACGCAGTATTTT,CASSPRLGVDTQYF
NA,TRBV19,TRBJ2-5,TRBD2,TGTGCCAGTTCTTGGCTAGCGGGGGTAGAAGAGACCCAGTACTTC,CASSWLAGVEETQYF
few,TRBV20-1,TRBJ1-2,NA,TGCAGTGGGGGGCATGACTATGGCTACACCTTC,CSGGHDYGYTF
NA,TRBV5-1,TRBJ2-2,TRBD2,TGCGCCAGCAGGTCCGGACTAGCGGGAGGTACCGGGGAGCTGTTTTTT,CASRSGLAGGTGELFF
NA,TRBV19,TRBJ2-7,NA,TGTGCCAGTAGTACCTTCGGGTATTCGGCCTACGAGCAGTACTTC,CASSTFGYSAYEQYF
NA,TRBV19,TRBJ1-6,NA,TGTGCCAGTAGTGACGTGGGGCACCGTTTGTCACCCCTCCACTTT,CASSDVGHRLSPLHF
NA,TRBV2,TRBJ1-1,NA,TGTGCCAGCACTTCACAGGGTCAGAACACTGAAGCTTTCTTT,CASTSQGQNTEAFF
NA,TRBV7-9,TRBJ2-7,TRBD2,TGTGCCAGCACGGGTCACTCTATAGCGGGGGGAAACTACGAGCAGTACTTC,CASTGHSIAGGNYEQYF
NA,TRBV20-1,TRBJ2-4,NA,TGCAGTGCTAACCTCATGGGGAGCCAGTACTTC,CSANLMGSQYF
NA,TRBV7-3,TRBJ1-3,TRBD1,TGTGCCAGCAGCCTGACAGGGCCTCCCGGAAACACCATATATTTT,CASSLTGPPGNTIYF
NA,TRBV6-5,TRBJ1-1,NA,TGTGCCAGCAGGAGGCTGCTGAACACTGAAGCTTTCTTT,CASRRLLNTEAFF
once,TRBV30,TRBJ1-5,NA,TGTGCCTGGAGTGCCTATAGCAATCAGCCCCAGCATTTT,CAWSAYSNQPQHF
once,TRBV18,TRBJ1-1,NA,TGTGCCAGCTCACCCCCTTTTGAGGGCACTGAAGCTTTCTTT,CASSPPFEGTEAFF
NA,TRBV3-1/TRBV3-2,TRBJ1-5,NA,TGTGCCAGCAGCCAAGACTTCGTACAGGGTCGCAGCAATCAGCCCCAGCATTTT,CASSQDFVQGRSNQPQHF
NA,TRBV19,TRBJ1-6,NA,TGTGCCAGTAATTTCCGTAATTCACCCCTCCACTTT,CASNFRNSPLHF
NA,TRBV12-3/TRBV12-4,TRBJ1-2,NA,TGTGCCAGCAGTTTAAATCGTTATGGCTACACCTTC,CASSLNRYGYTF
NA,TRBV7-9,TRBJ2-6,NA,TGTGCCAGCAGCCCCCGGGGGGCGCTTGGGGCCAACGTCCTGACTTTC,CASSPRGALGANVLTF